This TCR beta chain emerged from a study of cytomegalovirus exposure and HLA in healthy donors. Study-wide results and limits: In vitro work confirmed that a few CMV-associated chains recognize CMV antigens. Reported results showed that the classifier diagnosed cytomegalovirus status with high specificity and sensitivity.

This clone was detected once. No antigen is known for it. Clones were sequenced by immunoSEQ multiplex PCR, and TCRdb holds only the in-frame ones, with some missing. The sample consists of around 300,000 clones, 85% to 90% of them appearing once. This CDR3 has 15 amino acids. CDR1 is SGHNT and CDR2 is YYREEE in the germline V gene (reference sequence). The ends were cut back, 0 bases at V and 4 bases at J, with 11 bases in the middle. The chain recombines TRBV5-4 with TRBJ2-1; D is possibly TRBD1 (5 bases). The source is a woman younger than 35 in good health and CMV-seronegative. Sample: PBMCs. The CDR3 reads CASSLGIDSYNEQFF. CDR3 sequence (DNA): TGTGCCAGCAGCTTGGGAATTGACAGTTACAATGAGCAGTTCTTC.